Listed below are T cell receptor beta chains from one sample, sequenced in a study of HIV-infected patients and healthy controls. TCRdb re-analysed the 5' RACE reads in MiXCR, keeping a single row per CDR3 protein. The table shows roughly 18,000 distinct CDR3 sequences, with less than 15% occurring only once. The sample comprised blood. The receptors come from an adult in good health. Both conserved end residues are part of each CDR3. A D gene is named only where the DNA matches it firmly. The size of a clone is reported for some rows only, either as once, few or many, or as a class for expanded clones.

CDR3 length,V gene,J gene,clone size,D gene,CDR3 DNA,CDR3 protein
18,TRBV30,TRBJ2-7,.,TRBD1,TGTGCCTGGAGTGTAATACGGTACCCGGGACAGAATCTCTACGAGCAGTACTTC,CAWSVIRYPGQNLYEQYF
16,TRBV5-4,TRBJ2-1,many,TRBD2,TGTGCCAGCAGACGAGATGGGACTAGCTTGGCCAATGAGCAGTTCTTC,CASRRDGTSLANEQFF
15,TRBV7-2,TRBJ2-5,few,TRBD2,TGTGCCAGCGCTAGCGGGGGGGCCAGGGGAGAGACCCAGTACTTC,CASASGGARGETQYF
16,TRBV5-1,TRBJ1-1,medium-sized,TRBD1,TGCGCCAGCAGCTTAGGGACAGGGGGCTGGAACACTGAAGCTTTCTTT,CASSLGTGGWNTEAFF
15,TRBV6-5,TRBJ1-6,many,.,TGTGCCAGCAGTTACTCCGGGACGGTGAATTCACCCCTCCACTTT,CASSYSGTVNSPLHF
13,TRBV6-6,TRBJ2-2,.,.,TGTGCCAGCAGGGAGGGGAACACCGGGGAGCTGTTTTTT,CASREGNTGELFF
14,TRBV28,TRBJ2-7,many,TRBD1,TGTGCCAGCAGTCGGGCTGACAGGGGCCACGAGCAGTACTTC,CASSRADRGHEQYF
14,TRBV7-9,TRBJ2-5,many,.,TGTGCCAGCAGCTTCAGCAACTCCCAAGAGACCCAGTACTTC,CASSFSNSQETQYF
12,TRBV11-2,TRBJ2-1,few,.,TGTGCCAGCAGCCCGAACTACAATGAGCAGTTCTTC,CASSPNYNEQFF
14,TRBV5-1,TRBJ2-7,many,TRBD1,TGCGCCAGCAGCTCCGGGACAGGGTCCTACGAGCAGTACTTC,CASSSGTGSYEQYF